These 20 T cell receptor beta chains came from one sample sequenced in a study of T cell responses to AZD1222 COVID-19 vaccine. Clones were read by immunoSEQ multiplex PCR, and TCRdb kept only the in-frame ones, dropping some. The sample lists 150,000 or so clones, 90% occurring once. The material sequenced was peripheral blood, taken on day 0 of AZD1222 vaccination. The receptors were sampled from an adult in good health.

The chain is built from TRBV14 and TRBJ2-7, with 7 bases identical to TRBD2. The trim removed 4 bases at V and 2 bases at J, leaving 8 bases unmatched. This CDR3 is built from 15 residues. CDR1 SGHDN and CDR2 FVKESK come from the germline V gene. CDR3 sequence reads: CASSPSGAAPYEQYF. CDR3 nucleotides: TGTGCCAGCAGCCCTAGCGGCGCCGCTCCCTACGAGCAGTACTTC.

The gene calls are TRBV29-1 and TRBJ2-3; no reliable D call. Trimming removed 3 bases from V and 2 bases from J, with 15 bases in between. The CDR3 has 15 amino acids. Per germline, CDR1 SQVTM and CDR2 ANQGSEA. In DNA, the CDR3 is TGCAGCGTTGACCTGTTGGGGAACTACACAGATACGCAGTATTTT. Its protein is CSVDLLGNYTDTQYF.

The chain couples TRBV27 to TRBJ1-6; D is ambiguous. Trimming stripped 0 bases from V and 9 bases from J, with 6 bases between. The V gene's germline CDR1 is MNHEY and CDR2 SMNVEV (reference sequence). CDR3 length: 13 residues. The CDR3 bases are TGTGCCAGCAGTTTATCGCTGGGTTCACCCCTCCACTTT. Its protein product is CASSLSLGSPLHF.

The chain combines TRBV7-9 with TRBJ2-1, with 8 bases identical to TRBD1. The CDR3 length is 14 residues. Germline V gene lookup returns CDR1 SEHNR and CDR2 FQNEAQ (reference sequence). With 5 bases clipped from V and 8 bases from J, the junction kept 8 bases outside the gene matches. In nucleotides, the CDR3 is TGTGCCAGCAGCCGGACAGGGAATAACTATGAGCAGTTCTTC. It yields the protein CASSRTGNNYEQFF.

The chain has TRBV19 and TRBJ2-3, with 7 nucleotides matching TRBD2. The trim removed 6 bases at V and 5 bases at J, leaving 5 bases unmatched. Germline CDR1 LNHDA, CDR2 SQIVND (reference sequence). The CDR3 totals 13 residues. The CDR3 sequence is CASSGGREDTQYF. The CDR3 DNA sequence: TGTGCCAGTAGCGGGGGGAGGGAAGATACGCAGTATTTT.

In DNA form, the CDR3 reads TGTGCCAGCAGCTTCTACGGGACACTTAATCAGCCCCAGCATTTT. Translation: CASSFYGTLNQPQHF. V is TRBV7-2 and J is TRBJ1-5, with D possibly TRBD1 on 6 matching bases. Trimming took 3 bases from V and 4 from J, leaving 13 bases between them. Germline assignment: CDR1 SGHTA and CDR2 FQGNSA. This CDR3 region has 15 residues.

The rearrangement uses TRBV7-2 and TRBJ2-5, with 10 bases that match TRBD1. V gave up 5 bases and J gave up 10 bases; unmatched junction bases: 10. This CDR3 region has 14 residues. Germline V gives CDR1 SGHTA, CDR2 FQGNSA. The CDR3 DNA reads as TGTGCCAGCAGCACTTGGGACAGGGGACGTTTCCAGTACTTC. Its translation: CASSTWDRGRFQYF.

The CDR3 DNA is TGTGCCATCAGTGAGTCGGTGTCAGGGGGCGAAAAACTGTTTTTT. Protein: CAISESVSGGEKLFF. The rearrangement joins TRBV10-3 to TRBJ1-4, with TRBD1 matching over 8 bases. Germline V gene sequence: CDR1 ENHRY, CDR2 SYGVKD. The length of the CDR3 is 15 residues. V trimming: 0 bases; J trimming: 8 bases; junction bases outside the gene matches: 5.

The chain recombines TRBV4-1 with TRBJ1-2, with D hard to call. V dropped 0 bases and J dropped 8 bases, with 13 bases sitting between them. CDR3 length equals 14 residues. Looked up from germline, CDR1 is MGHRA and CDR2 is YSYEKL. CDR3 in DNA: TGCGCCAGCAGCCAAGATCAAGGGCTCGGCGGCTACACCTTC. Translation: CASSQDQGLGGYTF.

The V call is TRBV2, the J call TRBJ2-5, with no clear D. CDR3 length equals 14 residues. Per germline, CDR1 SNHLY and CDR2 FYNNEI. Trimming took off 2 bases at V and 0 bases at J, with 7 bases between the two ends. Here the CDR3 DNA reads TGTGCCAGCAGTGAATATCAGTACCAAGAGACCCAGTACTTC. It encodes CASSEYQYQETQYF.

J is TRBJ2-6 and V is TRBV5-4; no firm D call. The CDR3 is made up of 14 amino acids. Trimming took off 1 base at V and 4 bases at J, with 6 bases between the two ends. Germline CDR1 is SGHNT and CDR2 is YYREEE (reference sequence). CDR3 region: CASSLMSGANVLTF. The CDR3 bases are TGTGCCAGCAGCTTGATGTCCGGGGCCAACGTCCTGACTTTC.

The chain links TRBV14 to TRBJ2-1, with D perhaps matching TRBD1 (6 bases). Germline assignment: CDR1 SGHDN and CDR2 FVKESK. V was shortened by 2 bases and J by 8 bases, with 16 bases between the two germline ends. This CDR3 is 15 amino acids long. CDR3 region: CASSQLQGFLYEQFF. CDR3 sequence (DNA): TGTGCCAGCAGCCAATTACAGGGTTTTTTGTATGAGCAGTTCTTC.

The chain employs TRBV7-2 and TRBJ1-3, with D unresolved. Germline-derived CDR1 and CDR2 are SGHTA and FQGNSA. This CDR3 region has 16 residues. Trimming shortened V by 2 bases and J by 4 bases, and 15 bases separated the two germline ends. CDR3 nucleotide sequence: TGTGCCAGCAGCTTACGGACGTCCCAACCCGGAAACACCATATATTTT. Amino acid sequence: CASSLRTSQPGNTIYF.

The chain uses TRBV19 and TRBJ2-1, with TRBD2 as a possible D gene (6 bases). Looked up from germline, CDR1 is LNHDA and CDR2 is SQIVND (reference sequence). V gave up 5 bases and J gave up 2 bases, with 16 bases separating them. CDR3 length: 16 amino acids. The DNA of the CDR3 is TGTGCCAGTAGTCTCTCGCGGGGAAGGCCCTACAATGAGCAGTTCTTC. Its translation: CASSLSRGRPYNEQFF.

The chain links TRBV5-1 to TRBJ1-6; D ambiguous. V was clipped by 5 bases and J by 5 bases, with 11 bases between them. The CDR3 has 14 residues. The germline V gene encodes CDR1 SGHRS and CDR2 YFSETQ. The CDR3, as DNA: TGCGCCAGCAGTCCGCCCACCGATAATTCACCCCTCCACTTT. This sequence encodes CASSPPTDNSPLHF.

This clone appeared a few times. This chain uses TRBV7-9 with TRBJ2-7, with D perhaps matching TRBD2 (5 bases). This CDR3 has 12 amino acids. Trimming cost V 1 base and J 6 bases, with 7 bases left between them. Germline V gene data show CDR1 as SEHNR and CDR2 as FQNEAQ (reference sequence). The CDR3 region is CASSLDRGEQYF. CDR3 DNA: TGTGCCAGCAGCTTAGACCGGGGCGAGCAGTACTTC.

This clone came up a few times. The chain recombines TRBV6-2 or TRBV6-3 with TRBJ1-1; D is ambiguous. CDR1 and CDR2 from the germline V gene are MNHEY and SVGEGT. This CDR3 spans 14 amino acids. The V end lost 4 bases, the J end lost 0 bases, and 9 bases lay between the germline ends. The CDR3 here is CASSLRALNTEAFF. DNA of the CDR3: TGTGCCAGCAGTTTACGGGCCTTGAACACTGAAGCTTTCTTT.

This clone appeared many times. The genes are TRBV6-4 and TRBJ2-3; 9 bases align to TRBD1. CDR3 size: 15 residues. Losses at the gene ends were 0 bases for V and 6 bases for J; bases not matched to a gene: 4. Germline V gene data show CDR1 as MRHNA and CDR2 as SNTAGT. The CDR3 region is CASSDSGQGTDTQYF. The CDR3 nucleotides read TGTGCCAGCAGTGACTCAGGACAGGGGACGGATACGCAGTATTTT.

This chain joins TRBV12-5 and TRBJ2-5, with TRBD1 matching over 9 bases. The CDR3 consists of 15 residues. Germline V CDR1 and CDR2: LGHNT, FRNRAP. Trimming at V came to 6 bases and at J to 5 bases, leaving 10 bases not matched to a gene. CDR3 in amino acids: CASGKTGGSYETQYF. CDR3 in DNA: TGTGCTAGTGGAAAAACAGGGGGCTCTTATGAGACCCAGTACTTC.

This clone was observed a few times. The J gene is TRBJ2-1, the V gene TRBV25-1; perhaps TRBD1 as D (7 bases). Germline CDR1 MGHDK, CDR2 SYGVNS. The V end was cut by 4 bases, the J end by 4 bases, with 14 bases between. This CDR3 has 15 residues. In DNA form, the CDR3 reads TGTGCCAGCAGTGGGAGGGGGCACCAGTACAATGAGCAGTTCTTC. It specifies CASSGRGHQYNEQFF.